This TCR beta chain was captured in a study of CD8 T cells in Susac syndrome. Background on the study: Active disease was present in six of the sequenced Susac syndrome patients, whereas roughly eight of them were in remission.

Comments on this clonotype: Its antigen remains unidentified.

Study-level results: The CD4+ T cell repertoires, which came from Susac syndrome patients, showed no sign of clonal expansion.

This CDR3 has 11 amino acids. The V and J ends lost 7 bases and 12 bases, in that order; junction bases with no gene match: 6. Per the germline V gene, CDR1 is DFQATT and CDR2 is SNEGSKA (reference sequence). RNA totalling about 0.5 to 1 ug underwent reverse transcription with random hexamers. TCRdb itself ran the immunoSEQ multiplex PCR reads through MiXCR, one entry per CDR3 protein. The sample shows about 150,000 distinct CDR3 sequences, 95% to 97% of them seen only once. The genes are TRBV20-1 and TRBJ2-1; 10 bases are a match to TRBD1. The specimen sequenced was CD4+ T cells from PBMCs. The TCR originated in a human donor with Susac syndrome. The DNA for the CDR3 is TGCAGTGAACAAAGGGACAGGGGGCAGTTCTTC. It is translated as CSEQRDRGQFF.